Following are 29 T cell receptor beta chains from one sample sequenced in a study of technical replicates of blood from a handful of donors. The assay was immunoSEQ multiplex PCR, and TCRdb's table has in-frame clones only and misses some. The sample has some 75,000 clones, about 96% seen once. Material for sequencing was T cells isolated from PBMCs. The source is a human donor in good health.

The gene calls are TRBV19 and TRBJ1-2; 9 bases agree with TRBD1. The CDR3 has 15 residues. Germline V CDR1 and CDR2: LNHDA, SQIVND (reference sequence). J was trimmed by 7 bases and V by 8 bases; bases with no gene match: 14. The CDR3 sequence is CASRTKTGGRGGYTF. The CDR3 DNA reads as TGTGCCAGTCGAACTAAAACAGGGGGCCGTGGTGGCTACACCTTC. Full variable domain (remainder filled in from reference TRBV19 and TRBJ1-2): DGGITQSPKYLFRKEGQNVTLSCEQNLNHDAMYWYRQDPGQGLRLIYYSQIVNDFQKGDIAEGYSVSREKKESFPLTVTSAQKNPTAFYLCASRTKTGGRGGYTFGSGTRLTVV.

Concerning this clone itself: Additional DNA sequences in this sample encode the identical CDR3. This CDR3 reads CASSLDRGNTGELFF. Here the CDR3 DNA reads TGCGCCAGCAGCTTAGACAGGGGGAACACCGGGGAGCTGTTTTTT. This chain links TRBV5-1 with TRBJ2-2; 8 bases map to TRBD1. CDR1 is SGHRS, CDR2 YFSETQ, per germline. The CDR3 is 15 residues long. With V trimmed by 2 bases and J by 1 base, 1 base remained unmatched.

The chain uses TRBV27 and TRBJ1-1; perhaps TRBD1 as D (6 bases). The germline V and J ends were trimmed by 6 bases and 9 bases, with 17 bases remaining between them. The CDR3 totals 13 residues. Germline V gene lookup returns CDR1 MNHEY and CDR2 SMNVEV (reference sequence). The DNA of the CDR3 is TGTGCCAGCAGGTTCGGGGAGGGGGTCCAAGCTTTCTTT. This gives the protein CASRFGEGVQAFF.

J is TRBJ2-7 and V is TRBV27, with unresolved D. V dropped 0 bases and J dropped 0 bases, with 6 bases sitting between them. The CDR3 runs 14 residues. Looked up from germline, CDR1 is MNHEY and CDR2 is SMNVEV (reference sequence). This CDR3 is CASSLSPNSYEQYF. The CDR3 bases are TGTGCCAGCAGTTTATCCCCAAACTCCTACGAGCAGTACTTC.

This clone occurred once. This sequence joins TRBV7-9 and TRBJ1-2; D perhaps matches TRBD1 (5 bases). Germline V gene data show CDR1 as SEHNR and CDR2 as FQNEAQ (reference sequence). V was shortened by 5 bases and J by 4 bases, with 17 bases between the two germline ends. The CDR3 is 15 residues long. The CDR3 reads CASSTSRASLYGYTF. The CDR3 region has the DNA TGTGCCAGCAGCACCTCCAGGGCTTCGCTCTATGGCTACACCTTC.

V is TRBV4-1 and J is TRBJ2-5; TRBD2 matches at 7 bases. The ends lost 8 bases at V and 0 bases at J; junction bases unmatched: 6. Germline assignment: CDR1 MGHRA and CDR2 YSYEKL. The CDR3 is made up of 14 amino acids. CDR3 nucleotides: TGCGCCAGCGGTAGGAGCGGGAACCAAGAGACCCAGTACTTC. This sequence encodes CASGRSGNQETQYF.

The DNA of the CDR3 is TGCGCCAGCAGACCCAAGCAGACAGGGTCCTACGAGCAGTACTTC. This translates into CASRPKQTGSYEQYF. This chain uses TRBV4-1 with TRBJ2-7; TRBD1 matches 7 bases. V lost 6 bases and J lost 1; bases outside the gene matches: 9. CDR1 is MGHRA and CDR2 is YSYEKL in the germline V gene. The CDR3 loop spans 15 amino acids.

This rearrangement joins TRBV6-5 to TRBJ1-2; possibly TRBD1 for D (6 bases). V gave up 0 bases and J gave up 4 bases, with 15 bases separating them. The germline V gene has CDR1 MNHEY and CDR2 SVGAGI. The CDR3 is 16 amino acids. In DNA form, the CDR3 reads TGTGCCAGCAGTTACTCGAGTAGGACAGCTCTCTATGGCTACACCTTC. It specifies CASSYSSRTALYGYTF.

In the case of this clone: Sequence at one end of the junction differs from germline and may be a read error. The rearrangement uses TRBV5-4 and TRBJ2-7; maybe TRBD2 (5 bases). CDR3 size: 13 residues. Per the germline V gene, CDR1 is SGHNT and CDR2 is YYREEE (reference sequence). The CDR3 reads CASSLDLAGEQYF. DNA of the CDR3: TGTGCCAGCAGTTTGGACCTCGCGGGCGAGCAGTACTTC.

This clone was found once. This chain links TRBV27 with TRBJ2-7, with TRBD1 matching over 12 bases. The CDR3 length is 14 residues. Germline V lookup: CDR1 MNHEY, CDR2 SMNVEV (reference sequence). V trimming: 5 bases; J trimming: 5 bases; junction bases outside the gene matches: 4. Written as DNA, the CDR3 is TGTGCCAGCAGTGGGGGACAGGGGGCCCACGAGCAGTACTTC. It codes for CASSGGQGAHEQYF.

This clone has a single count. The genes are TRBV15 and TRBJ2-1, with TRBD2 matching over 7 bases. The CDR3 is made up of 15 amino acids. Germline CDR1 reads LNHNV; CDR2 reads YYDKDF (reference sequence). Germline trimming cut 3 bases from V and 2 bases from J; bases unmatched to any gene: 4. The CDR3 sequence is CATSRSGVTYNEQFF. In DNA, the CDR3 is TGTGCCACCAGCAGGAGCGGGGTCACCTACAATGAGCAGTTCTTC.

The rearrangement links TRBV11-2 to TRBJ2-3; 9 bases align to TRBD2. V lost 3 bases to trimming and J lost 2 bases; unmatched junction nucleotides: 9. This CDR3 spans 17 amino acids. CDR1 is SGHAT and CDR2 is FQNNGV in the germline V gene. CDR3 sequence: CASSFRASGTYTDTQYF. In DNA, the CDR3 is TGTGCCAGCAGCTTCAGGGCTAGCGGGACTTACACAGATACGCAGTATTTT.

The CDR3 DNA reads TGTGCCAGCATGTTGACTCTTGGGAGCAATCAGCCCCAGCATTTT. As protein: CASMLTLGSNQPQHF. The chain is built from TRBV6-5 and TRBJ1-5; no definite D call. Germline CDR1 MNHEY, CDR2 SVGAGI. The CDR3 contains 15 residues. Trimming took 7 bases from V and 1 from J, leaving 14 bases between them.

The chain joins TRBV27 to TRBJ2-7, with D perhaps matching TRBD1 (6 bases). Germline V lookup: CDR1 MNHEY, CDR2 SMNVEV (reference sequence). The CDR3 covers 13 residues. V was shortened by 5 bases and J by 6 bases, with 14 bases between the two germline ends. As DNA, the CDR3 is TGTGCCAGCAGTACAACAGGGTATACCGAGCAGTACTTC. Translated, it gives CASSTTGYTEQYF.

The genes are TRBV9 and TRBJ2-2; no firm D call. In germline, CDR1 is SGDLS, CDR2 YYNGEE. V was shortened by 0 bases and J by 7 bases, with 4 bases between the two germline ends. The CDR3 is made up of 12 amino acids. The CDR3 loop is CASSVVSGELFF. CDR3 DNA: TGTGCCAGCAGCGTAGTGAGCGGGGAGCTGTTTTTT.

J is TRBJ2-7 and V is TRBV27; 7 bases fit TRBD2. Germline trimming cut 2 bases from V and 6 bases from J; bases unmatched to any gene: 1. CDR1 is MNHEY, CDR2 SMNVEV, per germline (reference sequence). The CDR3 consists of 12 residues. The CDR3: CASSLQRGEQYF. The CDR3, as DNA: TGTGCCAGCAGTTTACAGCGGGGCGAGCAGTACTTC.

DNA of the CDR3: TGTGCCAGCAGCGTCAGGATTGGAAACACTGAAGCTTTCTTT. It is translated as CASSVRIGNTEAFF. V usage is TRBV2 and J usage is TRBJ1-1; D not resolved. V was shortened by 6 bases and J by 2 bases, with 13 bases between the two germline ends. The CDR3 covers 14 residues. CDR1 is SNHLY and CDR2 is FYNNEI in the germline V gene.

The gene calls are TRBV30 and TRBJ2-5; a possible D gene is TRBD1 (7 bases). The CDR3 is 16 residues long. V dropped 0 bases and J dropped 1 base, with 15 bases sitting between them. Germline V lookup: CDR1 GTSNPN, CDR2 SVGIG (reference sequence). The CDR3 DNA sequence: TGTGCCTGGAGTGTAAGCAGGGGGGCCATCCAAGAGACCCAGTACTTC. It translates to CAWSVSRGAIQETQYF.

V gene TRBV7-8 combines with J gene TRBJ1-5, with a possible D match to TRBD1 (5 bases). The CDR3 runs 17 residues. Deletions cut 5 bases from V and 2 bases from J, with 19 bases between. Germline V CDR1 and CDR2: SGHVS, FQNEAQ. The CDR3 loop reads CASSRGRGGLGNQPQHF. Here the CDR3 DNA reads TGTGCCAGCAGCCGTGGGAGGGGAGGATTGGGCAATCAGCCCCAGCATTTT. The full variable domain, with the rest looked up from reference TRBV7-8 and TRBJ1-5, is GAGVSQSPRYKVAKRGQDVALRCDPISGHVSLFWYQQALGQGPEFLTYFQNEAQLDKSGLPSDRFFAERPEGSVSTLKIQRTQQEDSAVYLCASSRGRGGLGNQPQHFGDGTRLSIL.

The J gene is TRBJ2-1, the V gene TRBV27, with 8 bases matching TRBD2. The CDR3 is 15 residues long. Losses at the gene ends were 6 bases for V and 6 bases for J; bases not matched to a gene: 10. Germline CDR1 and CDR2: MNHEY and SMNVEV (reference sequence). This chain's CDR3 is CASSGAGAGSNEQFF. The CDR3 region has the DNA TGTGCCAGCAGCGGAGCGGGAGCCGGATCCAATGAGCAGTTCTTC.

The V gene is TRBV7-9, the J gene TRBJ1-2, with 7 bases identical to TRBD1. Per the germline V gene, CDR1 is SEHNR and CDR2 is FQNEAQ (reference sequence). Trimming took 4 bases from V and 6 from J; bases not matched to a gene: 5. There are 13 residues in the CDR3. This CDR3 is CASSSTGLDGYTF. CDR3 DNA sequence: TGTGCCAGCAGCTCGACAGGGTTGGATGGCTACACCTTC.

This clone was counted a single time. The J gene is TRBJ1-2, the V gene TRBV7-2; tentative D call: TRBD1 (6 bases). Germline values: CDR1 SGHTA, CDR2 FQGNSA. V was cut by 5 bases and J by 5 bases, with 9 bases left in between. The CDR3 is 12 residues long. The CDR3 is CASSPGQYGYTF. The CDR3 DNA follows: TGTGCCAGCAGCCCGGGACAATATGGCTACACCTTC.

The rearrangement uses TRBV5-4 and TRBJ2-1; TRBD2 might be the D (6 bases). Germline assignment: CDR1 SGHNT and CDR2 YYREEE (reference sequence). The CDR3 loop spans 14 amino acids. V was clipped by 4 bases and J by 4 bases, with 12 bases between them. DNA of the CDR3: TGTGCCAGCAGCGTGACTAGTGTTTACAATGAGCAGTTCTTC. This codes for CASSVTSVYNEQFF.

The chain links TRBV6-5 to TRBJ2-2, with no clear D. V gave up 7 bases and J gave up 6 bases, with 6 bases separating them. The CDR3 is made up of 11 amino acids. Germline CDR1 reads MNHEY; CDR2 reads SVGAGI. Here the CDR3 DNA reads TGTGCCAGCACCGGGTCCGGGGAGCTGTTTTTT. Its translation is CASTGSGELFF.

This chain joins TRBV7-9 and TRBJ2-3; D gene ambiguous. Trimming removed 4 bases from V and 5 bases from J, with 7 bases in between. Germline V lookup: CDR1 SEHNR, CDR2 FQNEAQ (reference sequence). This CDR3 has 12 residues. CDR3 nucleotides: TGTGCCAGCAGCTCGAGTAGAGATACGCAGTATTTT. It yields the protein CASSSSRDTQYF.

The rearrangement joins TRBV7-9 to TRBJ2-1; 12 nucleotides agree with TRBD2. The CDR3 runs 18 residues. Germline CDR1 reads SEHNR; CDR2 reads FQNEAQ (reference sequence). With V trimmed by 5 bases and J by 3 bases, 11 bases remained unmatched. CDR3 DNA: TGTGCCAGCAGCGCACTCGGACTAGCGGGGACGAGCTACAATGAGCAGTTCTTC. Protein sequence: CASSALGLAGTSYNEQFF.

The chain carries TRBV4-2 and TRBJ2-4; TRBD1 is a possible D gene (5 bases). The CDR3 totals 14 residues. Deletions cut 6 bases from V and 0 bases from J, with 9 bases between. In germline, CDR1 is LGHNA, CDR2 YNFKEQ. The CDR3 reads CASREDRAKNIQYF. The CDR3 region has the DNA TGTGCCAGCAGGGAAGACAGAGCCAAAAACATTCAGTACTTC.

In this sample, this clone turned up once. The V gene is TRBV2, the J gene TRBJ2-5, with D hard to call. The V and J ends lost 6 bases and 1 base respectively, with 9 bases between them. Germline-derived CDR1 and CDR2 are SNHLY and FYNNEI. This CDR3 spans 13 amino acids. CDR3 in amino acids: CASRNSVQETQYF. In nucleotides, the CDR3 is TGTGCCAGCAGGAACAGTGTCCAAGAGACCCAGTACTTC. The variable domain in full, completed from reference TRBV2 and TRBJ2-5, reads EPEVTQTPSHQVTQMGQEVILRCVPISNHLYFYWYRQILGQKVEFLVSFYNNEISEKSEIFDDQFSVERPDGSNFTLKIRSTKLEDSAMYFCASRNSVQETQYFGPGTRLLVL.

V usage is TRBV29-1 and J usage is TRBJ2-1, with 10 bases that match TRBD2. The CDR3 has 13 residues. Germline CDR1 SQVTM, CDR2 ANQGSEA. V lost 6 bases and J lost 7; bases outside the gene matches: 6. CDR3 sequence: CSVLAGGYNEQFF. CDR3 DNA sequence: TGCAGCGTCTTAGCGGGAGGCTATAATGAGCAGTTCTTC.